This paragraph reports one T cell receptor beta chain. Its antigen is currently unknown. Produced via immunoSEQ multiplex PCR; TCRdb's table is partial and in-frame only. The sample lists 15,000 or so clones, about 80% seen once, with under 25% in the top ten. The record originates from a study of vaccination effects on CD4 cells after COVID-19. Whole-study context: Three convalescent patients underwent early and late post-vaccination sampling.

With V trimmed by 7 bases and J by 6 bases, 10 bases remained unmatched. This CDR3 contains 15 residues. Germline V gene sequence: CDR1 MNHNY, CDR2 SVGAGI (reference sequence). Sequencing was preceded by expansion of antigen-specific CD4+ T cells with viral peptide pools in the ViraFEST assay. Upon completion of roughly ten days in culture, CD4+ T cells were isolated. Documented for the person is a PCR-confirmed SARS-CoV-2 infection occurring between March and December 2020. Two doses of BNT162b2 or mRNA-1273 vaccine were administered to participants. Sequencing was performed on CD4+ T cells from PBMCs cultured with SARS-CoV-2 spike peptides, taken after COVID-19 vaccination. The chain combines TRBV6-6 with TRBJ2-1, with 9 bases aligning to TRBD2. This clonotype originated in a human donor who had a prior SARS-CoV-2 infection. DNA of the CDR3: TGTGCCAGCAACCCTCGGGGACTAGCCTCCAATGAGCAGTTCTTC. Translation gives CASNPRGLASNEQFF.